These 20 T cell receptor beta chains originate from one sample sequenced in a study of T cell responses to AZD1222 COVID-19 vaccine. Repertoires were generated with immunoSEQ multiplex PCR, while TCRdb's copy carries only in-frame clones and drops some. The table has 130,000 to 150,000 clones, around 84% seen once. Here the sequenced sample was peripheral blood, taken 28 days after the second AZD1222 dose. All receptors come from an adult who received the AZD1222 COVID-19 vaccine.

The CDR3 region is CASSLERQGRSPLHF. The DNA for the CDR3 is TGTGCCAGCAGCTTAGAGAGGCAGGGGAGGTCACCCCTCCACTTT. V gene TRBV7-9 combines with J gene TRBJ1-6; weak D call: TRBD1 (6 bases). CDR3 size: 15 residues. V was cut by 1 base and J by 10 bases, with 14 bases left in between. Germline V CDR1 and CDR2: SEHNR, FQNEAQ (reference sequence).

The V gene is TRBV18, the J gene TRBJ2-5; D ambiguous. Trimming cost V 6 bases and J 2 bases, with 13 bases left between them. This CDR3 contains 14 residues. Germline lookup yields CDR1 KGHSH and CDR2 LQKENI. The CDR3 spells CASSPSRRQETQYF. In DNA, the CDR3 is TGTGCCAGCTCCCCATCACGACGGCAAGAGACCCAGTACTTC.

The chain combines TRBV12-3 or TRBV12-4 with TRBJ2-5, with D perhaps being TRBD1 or TRBD2 (5 bases each). V was shortened by 5 bases and J by 5 bases, with 12 bases between the two germline ends. The CDR3 sequence is 13 residues long. In nucleotides, the CDR3 is TGTGCCAGCAGTCCCCCCCGGGGCGAGACCCAGTACTTC. It specifies CASSPPRGETQYF.

V and J are TRBV29-1 and TRBJ2-5; TRBD1 matches at 8 bases. Germline V lookup: CDR1 SQVTM, CDR2 ANQGSEA. This CDR3 is built from 11 residues. The J segment lost 5 bases and the V segment lost 7 bases, leaving 3 bases of the junction unmatched. The CDR3 loop is CSGHRGETQYF. The CDR3 nucleotides are TGCAGCGGACACAGGGGGGAGACCCAGTACTTC.

Points on this clone: The sample contains more than one DNA sequence encoding this CDR3. The chain couples TRBV7-9 to TRBJ2-7; 8 bases match TRBD2. V was pared by 8 bases and J by 5 bases, with 2 bases of the junction left unmatched. Germline V lookup: CDR1 SEHNR, CDR2 FQNEAQ (reference sequence). The CDR3 has 11 residues. CDR3 protein: CASRGGDEQYF. The DNA of the CDR3 is TGTGCCAGCCGGGGGGGCGACGAGCAGTACTTC.

This chain links TRBV3-1 (or the pseudogene TRBV3-2) with TRBJ1-4; a possible D gene is TRBD1 (6 bases). The CDR3 is 14 residues long. Trimming cost V 7 bases and J 4 bases, with 13 bases left between them. Per germline, CDR1 LGHDT and CDR2 YNNKEL (reference sequence). CDR3 DNA sequence: TGTGCCAGCACCGCAGGGGTTAATAATGAAAAACTGTTTTTT. Translated: CASTAGVNNEKLFF.

The chain is built from TRBV9 and TRBJ2-3; D perhaps matches TRBD2 (6 bases). Germline values: CDR1 SGDLS, CDR2 YYNGEE. This CDR3 has 15 amino acids. V was pared by 3 bases and J by 6 bases, with 17 bases between. CDR3 sequence reads: CASSEEGPIGDTQYF. The CDR3 region has the DNA TGTGCCAGCAGCGAGGAGGGTCCCATCGGCGATACGCAGTATTTT. Combining the CDR3 with reference TRBV9 and TRBJ2-3 gives the whole variable domain DSGVTQTPKHLITATGQRVTLRCSPRSGDLSVYWYQQSLDQGLQFLIQYYNGEERAKGNILERFSAQQFPDLHSELNLSSLELGDSALYFCASSEEGPIGDTQYFGPGTRLTVL.

V gene TRBV11-3 combines with J gene TRBJ1-2; D might be TRBD1 (5 bases). CDR3 length equals 13 residues. CDR1 SGHNT and CDR2 YENEEA come from the germline V gene. Trimming removed 4 bases from V and 7 bases from J, with 13 bases in between. The CDR3, as DNA: TGTGCCAGCAGCTCCTCAGGGAAGGGTGGCTACACCTTC. Residues: CASSSSGKGGYTF.

The chain has TRBV18 and TRBJ1-5; 9 nucleotides agree with TRBD1. Germline V gene sequence: CDR1 KGHSH, CDR2 LQKENI. After removal of 6 bases from V and 5 bases from J, the junction contained 8 bases not matched to a gene. CDR3 size: 15 residues. CDR3 sequence reads: CASSTTGQGDQPQHF. DNA for the CDR3: TGTGCCAGCTCGACAACGGGACAGGGTGATCAGCCCCAGCATTTT.

This chain joins TRBV5-1 and TRBJ1-2, with unresolved D. Germline-derived CDR1 and CDR2 are SGHRS and YFSETQ. V gave up 0 bases and J gave up 0 bases, with 6 bases separating them. The CDR3 is made up of 14 amino acids. The CDR3 coding sequence is TGCGCCAGCAGCTTGGGGTCTACTAACTATGGCTACACCTTC. Translated: CASSLGSTNYGYTF.

J is TRBJ1-1 and V is TRBV10-3; D unclear. The CDR3 is made up of 11 amino acids. Germline assignment: CDR1 ENHRY and CDR2 SYGVKD. V was cut by 1 base and J by 7 bases, with 4 bases left in between. The CDR3 here is CAISEYGEAFF. The DNA for the CDR3 is TGTGCCATCAGTGAGTATGGTGAAGCTTTCTTT.

This clone was detected only a few times. This chain uses TRBV6-6 with TRBJ1-4; D possibly corresponds to TRBD1 (5 bases). Germline CDR1 reads MNHNY; CDR2 reads SVGAGI (reference sequence). Deletions cut 3 bases from V and 4 bases from J, with 9 bases between. The CDR3 is made up of 14 amino acids. CDR3 loop: CASSYLGDNEKLFF. DNA for the CDR3: TGTGCCAGCAGTTATCTAGGGGATAATGAAAAACTGTTTTTT.

The chain has TRBV19 and TRBJ1-5; TRBD1 might be the D (6 bases). The germline CDR1 and CDR2 sequences are LNHDA and SQIVND (reference sequence). V was pared by 8 bases and J by 2 bases, with 22 bases between. The CDR3 totals 17 residues. The CDR3 loop is CASRSPMAGEGNQPQHF. CDR3 bases: TGTGCCAGTCGCTCCCCCATGGCAGGGGAGGGCAATCAGCCCCAGCATTTT.

The CDR3 coding sequence is TGTGCCAGTAGTATAGGTTGGACAGCGAAGATCTCTGGAAACACCATATATTTT. Amino acid sequence: CASSIGWTAKISGNTIYF. This sequence joins TRBV19 and TRBJ1-3, with a weak D call TRBD1 (6 bases). The length of the CDR3 is 18 residues. V dropped 1 base and J dropped 0 bases, with 16 bases sitting between them. Germline CDR1 is LNHDA and CDR2 is SQIVND (reference sequence).

This chain uses TRBV25-1 with TRBJ2-1; 8 bases line up with TRBD2. Germline assignment: CDR1 MGHDK and CDR2 SYGVNS. Germline trimming cut 8 bases from V and 9 bases from J; bases unmatched to any gene: 15. This CDR3 has 15 residues. The CDR3 sequence is CASPLSGSGYREQFF. CDR3 in DNA: TGTGCCAGCCCCCTCAGCGGGAGCGGTTATCGTGAGCAGTTCTTC.

This clone was observed a handful of times. This chain joins TRBV9 and TRBJ2-2; D uncertain. Per germline, CDR1 SGDLS and CDR2 YYNGEE. There are 15 residues in the CDR3. Trimming stripped 0 bases from V and 0 bases from J, with 6 bases between. The CDR3 coding sequence is TGTGCCAGCAGCGTAGACTCAGCGAACACCGGGGAGCTGTTTTTT. Translated, it gives CASSVDSANTGELFF. Full variable domain (rest looked up from reference TRBV9 and TRBJ2-2): DSGVTQTPKHLITATGQRVTLRCSPRSGDLSVYWYQQSLDQGLQFLIQYYNGEERAKGNILERFSAQQFPDLHSELNLSSLELGDSALYFCASSVDSANTGELFFGEGSRLTVL.

The chain joins TRBV6-1 to TRBJ1-1; TRBD1 might be the D (5 bases). Trimming stripped 2 bases from V and 2 bases from J, with 15 bases between. Per germline, CDR1 MNHNS and CDR2 SASEGT. The CDR3 runs 16 residues. As DNA, the CDR3 is TGTGCCAGCAGTGAAATGGGGGGACGGAGTAACACTGAAGCTTTCTTT. Its protein is CASSEMGGRSNTEAFF.

The chain joins TRBV27 to TRBJ1-1; 9 bases are a match to TRBD1. The germline V gene has CDR1 MNHEY and CDR2 SMNVEV (reference sequence). The CDR3 length is 14 residues. J gave up 10 bases and V 2 bases, and 8 bases lay outside the gene matches. The CDR3 sequence: CASSLRTGVDGAFF. DNA of the CDR3: TGTGCCAGCAGTTTACGGACAGGGGTCGATGGAGCTTTCTTT.

In nucleotides, the CDR3 is TGTGCCAGCTCACCCCTCGGCCAAGACTACGAGCAGTACTTC. The encoded protein is CASSPLGQDYEQYF. The V gene is TRBV18, the J gene TRBJ2-7, with no clear D. Germline V lookup: CDR1 KGHSH, CDR2 LQKENI. Between the trimmed V and J ends, which lost 3 bases and 3 bases, there was a span of 12 bases. This CDR3 region has 14 residues.

V gene TRBV11-2 combines with J gene TRBJ2-1; maybe TRBD2 (5 bases). The germline V gene has CDR1 SGHAT and CDR2 FQNNGV. CDR3 size: 14 residues. V was shortened by 3 bases and J by 3 bases, with 9 bases between the two germline ends. CDR3: CASSFRLNYNEQFF. The CDR3, as DNA: TGTGCCAGCAGCTTTCGACTAAACTACAATGAGCAGTTCTTC.